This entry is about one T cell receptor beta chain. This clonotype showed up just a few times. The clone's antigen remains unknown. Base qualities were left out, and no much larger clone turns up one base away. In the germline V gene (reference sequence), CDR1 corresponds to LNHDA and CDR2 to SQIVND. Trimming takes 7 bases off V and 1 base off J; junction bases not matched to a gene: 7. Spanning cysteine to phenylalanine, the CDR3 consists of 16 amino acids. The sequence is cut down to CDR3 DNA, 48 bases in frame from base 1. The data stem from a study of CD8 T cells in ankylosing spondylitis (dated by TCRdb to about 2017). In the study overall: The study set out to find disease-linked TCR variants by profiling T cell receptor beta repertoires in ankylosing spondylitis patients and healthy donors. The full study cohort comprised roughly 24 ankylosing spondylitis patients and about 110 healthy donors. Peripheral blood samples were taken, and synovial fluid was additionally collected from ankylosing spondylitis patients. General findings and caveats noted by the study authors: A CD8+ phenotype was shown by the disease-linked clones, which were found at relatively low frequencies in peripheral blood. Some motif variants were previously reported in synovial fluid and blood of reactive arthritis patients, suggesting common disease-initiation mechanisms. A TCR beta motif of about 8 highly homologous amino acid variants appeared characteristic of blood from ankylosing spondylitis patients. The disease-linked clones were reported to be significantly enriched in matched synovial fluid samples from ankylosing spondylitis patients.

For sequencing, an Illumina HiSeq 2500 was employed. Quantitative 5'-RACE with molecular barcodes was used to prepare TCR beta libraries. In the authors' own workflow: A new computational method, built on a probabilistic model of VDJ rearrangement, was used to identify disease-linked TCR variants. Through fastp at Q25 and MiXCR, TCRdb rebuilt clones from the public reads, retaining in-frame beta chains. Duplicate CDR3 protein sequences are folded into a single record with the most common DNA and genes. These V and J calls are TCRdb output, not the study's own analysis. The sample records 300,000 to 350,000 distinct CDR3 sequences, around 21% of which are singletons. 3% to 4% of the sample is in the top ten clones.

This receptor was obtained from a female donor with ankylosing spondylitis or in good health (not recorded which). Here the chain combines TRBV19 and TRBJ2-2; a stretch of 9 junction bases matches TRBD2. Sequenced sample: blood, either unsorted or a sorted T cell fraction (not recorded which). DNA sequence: TGTGCCAGTAACCCGCGACTAGCGGAGAACACCGGGGAGCTGTTTTTT. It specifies CASNPRLAENTGELFF.